The 28 T cell receptor beta chains below were found in one sample sequenced in a study of technical replicates of blood from a handful of donors. Clones were read by immunoSEQ multiplex PCR, and TCRdb kept only the in-frame ones, dropping some. The sample contains about 88,000 clones, around 94% of which appear only once. The specimen was T cells isolated from PBMCs. These receptors originate from a human donor in good health.

This chain joins TRBV5-1 and TRBJ1-1; 9 bases agree with TRBD1. The CDR3 covers 14 residues. V gave up 4 bases and J gave up 4 bases; unmatched junction bases: 5. Germline V CDR1 and CDR2: SGHRS, YFSETQ. Written as DNA, the CDR3 is TGCGCCAGCAGCACAGGACAGGGGTTCACTGAAGCTTTCTTT. Translated, it gives CASSTGQGFTEAFF.

This clone was detected once. The chain joins TRBV25-1 to TRBJ2-7; TRBD2 matches at 10 bases. From germline, CDR1 is MGHDK and CDR2 SYGVNS. J lost 6 bases, V lost 6 bases, and 8 bases had no gene match. This CDR3 comprises 14 residues. The CDR3 coding sequence is TGTGCCAGCAGAGGACTAGCGGTCGTAAGCGAGCAGTACTTC. Encoded protein: CASRGLAVVSEQYF.

The genes are TRBV28 and TRBJ2-3, with 13 nucleotides matching TRBD2. Germline V gives CDR1 MDHEN, CDR2 SYDVKM. Trimming cost V 4 bases and J 2 bases; bases outside gene matches: 6. There are 17 residues in the CDR3. CDR3 bases: TGTGCCAGCAGTTCCGGACTAGCGGGAGAAAACACAGATACGCAGTATTTT. This encodes CASSSGLAGENTDTQYF. The variable domain in full, with the rest retrieved from reference TRBV28 and TRBJ2-3, is DVKVTQSSRYLVKRTGEKVFLECVQDMDHENMFWYRQDPGLGLRLIYFSYDVKMKEKGDIPEGYSVSREKKERFSLILESASTNQTSMYLCASSSGLAGENTDTQYFGPGTRLTVL.

This sequence joins TRBV10-2 and TRBJ1-1; D might be TRBD1 (5 bases). CDR1 and CDR2 (germline): WSHSY, SAAADI. The CDR3 extends over 15 amino acids. The V end was cut by 2 bases, the J end by 5 bases, with 15 bases between. CDR3 nucleotide sequence: TGCGCCAGCAGTGAGCCGGGACTTGTGGGGACTGAAGCTTTCTTT. Its protein is CASSEPGLVGTEAFF.

V usage is TRBV5-5 and J usage is TRBJ2-6; D perhaps matches TRBD2 (7 bases). The CDR3 sequence is 14 residues long. Trimming removed 2 bases at V and 8 bases at J, with 11 bases between. Germline V gene sequence: CDR1 SGHKS, CDR2 YYEKEE (reference sequence). CDR3 protein: CASSLGGAPNVLTF. CDR3 in DNA: TGTGCCAGCAGCTTAGGGGGGGCACCCAACGTCCTGACTTTC.

The V and J genes are TRBV18 and TRBJ1-4; a weak D match, TRBD1 (6 bases). Germline V gene sequence: CDR1 KGHSH, CDR2 LQKENI. This CDR3 region has 16 residues. Trimming cost V 3 bases and J 6 bases, with 17 bases left between them. The CDR3 loop is CASSPGQFEDYEKLFF. CDR3 nucleotides: TGTGCCAGCTCACCCGGACAGTTTGAGGATTATGAAAAACTGTTTTTT. Together with reference TRBV18 and TRBJ1-4, the CDR3 gives the full variable domain: NAGVMQNPRHLVRRRGQEARLRCSPMKGHSHVYWYRQLPEEGLKFMVYLQKENIIDESGMPKERFSAEFPKEGPSILRIQQVVRGDSAAYFCASSPGQFEDYEKLFFGSGTQLSVL.

The V call is TRBV19, the J call TRBJ1-2, with D uncertain. V was trimmed by 6 bases and J by 6 bases, leaving 11 bases between them. Looked up from germline, CDR1 is LNHDA and CDR2 is SQIVND (reference sequence). The CDR3 is 12 residues long. CDR3 residues: CASRTPRDGYTF. The CDR3 DNA sequence: TGTGCCAGTAGGACCCCTCGGGATGGCTACACCTTC.

The V and J genes are TRBV4-1 and TRBJ1-1; TRBD1 is a possible D gene (6 bases). From germline, CDR1 is MGHRA and CDR2 YSYEKL. V lost 4 bases, J lost 2 bases, and 11 bases lay in between. This CDR3 is built from 14 residues. CDR3 region: CASSPNRANTEAFF. The CDR3 coding sequence is TGCGCCAGCAGCCCGAACAGGGCAAACACTGAAGCTTTCTTT.

The gene calls are TRBV5-4 and TRBJ2-6; tentative D call: TRBD1 (5 bases). This CDR3 region has 17 residues. Germline lookup yields CDR1 SGHNT and CDR2 YYREEE (reference sequence). Trimming took off 3 bases at V and 2 bases at J, with 15 bases between the two ends. The CDR3 spells CASSWKGIQAGANVLTF. The CDR3 DNA follows: TGTGCCAGCAGCTGGAAGGGGATTCAGGCTGGGGCCAACGTCCTGACTTTC.

This rearrangement joins TRBV6-1 to TRBJ2-1, with D possibly being TRBD2 (6 bases). With 9 bases removed from V and 0 bases from J, the gap between germline ends came to 12 bases. Germline V gene lookup returns CDR1 MNHNS and CDR2 SASEGT. The CDR3 loop spans 14 amino acids. CDR3 nucleotide sequence: TGTGCCAGTGCCCCCGGGAGCTCCTACAATGAGCAGTTCTTC. This sequence encodes CASAPGSSYNEQFF.

This chain joins TRBV10-2 and TRBJ1-5, with D possibly TRBD1 on 6 matching bases. V was pared by 8 bases and J by 4 bases, with 21 bases between. This CDR3 contains 16 residues. Germline lookup yields CDR1 WSHSY and CDR2 SAAADI. CDR3 loop: CASGKNQQGPNQPQHF. CDR3 coding DNA: TGCGCCAGCGGAAAGAACCAACAGGGCCCTAATCAGCCCCAGCATTTT.

This chain uses TRBV25-1 with TRBJ2-1; a weak D match, TRBD1 (7 bases). CDR1 and CDR2 (germline): MGHDK, SYGVNS. V was pared by 7 bases and J by 9 bases, with 16 bases between. The CDR3 consists of 13 residues. DNA of the CDR3: TGTGCCAGCACCCCAGGGGGGCTCGGTGAGCAGTTCTTC. Its protein product is CASTPGGLGEQFF.

This chain joins TRBV27 and TRBJ2-7, with 8 nucleotides matching TRBD1. The junction had 3 bases not matched to a gene; V was cut back by 4 bases and J by 1 base. Germline V gene data show CDR1 as MNHEY and CDR2 as SMNVEV (reference sequence). The CDR3 is made up of 14 amino acids. The CDR3 DNA reads TGTGCCAGCAGTTCCAGGGGGCAATCCTACGAGCAGTACTTC. It encodes CASSSRGQSYEQYF.

This chain joins TRBV30 and TRBJ1-2; D is possibly TRBD1 (5 bases). The length of the CDR3 is 16 residues. The germline V gene has CDR1 GTSNPN and CDR2 SVGIG (reference sequence). The V gene lost 2 bases and the J gene lost 6 bases, with 22 bases spanning the gap. CDR3 protein: CAWSPEDWGGVDGYTF. The CDR3 DNA sequence: TGTGCCTGGAGTCCTGAGGATTGGGGCGGGGTGGATGGCTACACCTTC.

In this sample, this clone turned up once. The gene calls are TRBV7-2 and TRBJ2-1; 7 bases match TRBD1. The CDR3 totals 16 residues. V lost 4 bases, J lost 4 bases, and 10 bases stayed unmatched. Germline-derived CDR1 and CDR2 are SGHTA and FQGNSA. The CDR3 protein is CASSSGPWTGYNEQFF. In nucleotides, the CDR3 is TGTGCCAGCAGCTCCGGTCCCTGGACAGGTTACAATGAGCAGTTCTTC.

The chain combines TRBV28 with TRBJ2-5, with TRBD1 as a possible D gene (5 bases). The CDR3 loop spans 11 amino acids. Germline V CDR1 and CDR2: MDHEN, SYDVKM. V gave up 6 bases and J gave up 9 bases, with 11 bases separating them. The CDR3 coding sequence is TGTGCCAGCAGCAAAAACAGGTCCCAGTACTTC. Translation gives CASSKNRSQYF.

This rearrangement joins TRBV7-5 to TRBJ2-7; the table's D call TRBD2 went unverified against the DNA. TRBV7-5 represents a pseudogene. This CDR3 has 16 amino acids. CDR3 DNA: TGTGTCAGAAGCGGACCTAGCGGACTTAGCTCCTACGAGCAGTACTTC. Residues: CVRSGPSGLSSYEQYF.

The chain has TRBV15 and TRBJ1-5, with TRBD1 as a possible D gene (6 bases). Trimming pared 3 bases from V and 2 bases from J, leaving 14 bases between. CDR1 and CDR2 from the germline V gene are LNHNV and YYDKDF (reference sequence). The CDR3 is 16 residues long. CDR3 sequence (DNA): TGTGCCACCAGCAGTTCCTGGGGGCGCGGCAATCAGCCCCAGCATTTT. As protein: CATSSSWGRGNQPQHF.

The rearrangement joins TRBV2 to TRBJ2-5; 7 nucleotides align to TRBD1. Looked up from germline, CDR1 is SNHLY and CDR2 is FYNNEI. The CDR3 extends over 14 amino acids. V lost 5 bases, J lost 5 bases, and 8 bases stayed unmatched. This CDR3 reads CASSQTDRKETQYF. In nucleotides, the CDR3 is TGTGCCAGCAGTCAAACGGACAGGAAGGAGACCCAGTACTTC.

The chain combines TRBV7-2 with TRBJ2-3; 14 positions agree with TRBD2. The CDR3 runs 16 residues. Germline V lookup: CDR1 SGHTA, CDR2 FQGNSA. The ends lost 1 base at V and 3 bases at J; junction bases unmatched: 0. CDR3 amino acids: CASSLGLAGGTDTQYF. CDR3 DNA sequence: TGTGCCAGCAGCTTAGGACTAGCGGGGGGGACAGATACGCAGTATTTT.

The chain employs TRBV7-9 and TRBJ2-3, with TRBD2 matching 10 bases. CDR1 SEHNR and CDR2 FQNEAQ come from the germline V gene (reference sequence). Trimming cost V 3 bases and J 5 bases; bases outside gene matches: 11. CDR3 length: 17 amino acids. The CDR3 DNA reads TGTGCCAGCAGCTTTACTCAGCGGGGGGGCCTAGGAGATACGCAGTATTTT. Translated, it gives CASSFTQRGGLGDTQYF.

V usage is TRBV5-6 and J usage is TRBJ2-1; 10 positions match TRBD2. The junction had 4 bases not matched to a gene; V was cut back by 0 bases and J by 4 bases. Germline CDR1 reads SGHDT; CDR2 reads YYEEEE. CDR3 length: 16 amino acids. The CDR3 is CASSLDLAGEYNEQFF. The CDR3, as DNA: TGTGCCAGCAGCTTGGATCTAGCGGGGGAATACAATGAGCAGTTCTTC.

The chain employs TRBV10-3 and TRBJ2-3, with D tentatively TRBD1 (5 bases). V was clipped by 6 bases and J by 0 bases, with 16 bases between them. There are 16 residues in the CDR3. The germline V gene encodes CDR1 ENHRY and CDR2 SYGVKD. The CDR3 here is CAIRDMDGSSTDTQYF. The CDR3 DNA reads TGTGCCATCAGGGACATGGACGGATCTAGCACAGATACGCAGTATTTT.

The CDR3 loop is CASSISYQETQYF. CDR3 nucleotides: TGCGCCAGCAGCATCTCCTACCAAGAGACCCAGTACTTC. V is TRBV5-1 and J is TRBJ2-5; no reliable D call. The CDR3 runs 13 residues. The V gene's germline CDR1 is SGHRS and CDR2 YFSETQ. V was clipped by 4 bases and J by 0 bases, with 7 bases between them.

This chain links TRBV6-5 with TRBJ2-1; 7 bases match TRBD2. CDR3 length: 13 amino acids. Germline loops: CDR1 MNHEY, CDR2 SVGAGI. V was clipped by 5 bases and J by 10 bases; unmatched bases: 8. The CDR3 spells CASSLMASGEQFF. The CDR3 DNA is TGTGCCAGCAGTCTAATGGCTAGCGGAGAGCAGTTCTTC.

V usage is TRBV2 and J usage is TRBJ2-5, with TRBD1 matching over 7 bases. Germline CDR1 SNHLY, CDR2 FYNNEI. The CDR3 has 14 residues. Losses at the gene ends were 6 bases for V and 7 bases for J; bases not matched to a gene: 11. The chain's CDR3 is CASRGIRTGPTQYF. As DNA, the CDR3 is TGTGCCAGCAGGGGAATAAGGACAGGTCCGACCCAGTACTTC.

CDR3 DNA: TGTGCCAGCAGTTACTCTGGACACACTCATTACGAGCAGTACTTC. Protein sequence: CASSYSGHTHYEQYF. The chain combines TRBV6-5 with TRBJ2-7; perhaps TRBD1 as D (5 bases). The CDR3 consists of 15 residues. Trimming removed 0 bases at V and 4 bases at J, with 13 bases between. Germline CDR1 reads MNHEY; CDR2 reads SVGAGI.

This clone occurred once. The chain combines TRBV10-1 with TRBJ2-7, with 9 bases matching TRBD1. J lost 4 bases, V lost 4 bases, and 8 bases had no gene match. The CDR3 sequence is 15 residues long. Germline loops: CDR1 WNHNN, CDR2 SYGVQD (reference sequence). The chain's CDR3 is CASSGSGTGFYEQYF. CDR3 coding DNA: TGCGCCAGCAGTGGATCCGGGACAGGGTTTTACGAGCAGTACTTC.